This entry concerns a single T cell receptor beta chain. As yet, its antigen is unknown. The study ran its PCR with 60 Vbeta and 13 Jbeta primers. Profiling relied on immunoSEQ multiplex PCR, and the TCRdb table lists in-frame clones only, not all of them. This sample has 150,000 to 200,000 clones, with roughly 82% found just once. This entry belongs to a study of cytomegalovirus exposure and HLA in healthy donors. Study conclusions and caveats: The presence/absence work took it that sequencing depth was about the same across donors. Previously analyzed data showed that most TCR beta V segments were productive at a frequency of about 87% or about 30%.

The V gene's germline CDR1 is MNHEY and CDR2 SVGAGI. The CDR3 runs to 14 residues. V was pared by 2 bases and J by 2 bases, with 2 bases of the junction left unmatched. Sequencing input: PBMCs. The receptor's source is a woman aged 45-60 years in good health and CMV-seropositive. The V call is TRBV6-5, the J call TRBJ2-7, with 8 bases that match TRBD2. CDR3 protein: CASSYRGGPYEQYF. The CDR3 DNA reads TGTGCCAGCAGTTACCGGGGGGGTCCCTACGAGCAGTACTTC.